This record concerns one T cell receptor beta chain sequence. Its specificity is unknown. Profiled with immunoSEQ multiplex PCR; TCRdb holds only in-frame clones, not every one. This sample has over 95,000 clones; around nine tenths occur once, and the top ten carry 9.5% to 15%. Germline V gene sequence: CDR1 MNHEY, CDR2 SVGAGI. V was clipped by 10 bases and J by 8 bases; unmatched bases: 13. CDR3 size: 14 residues. These data originate in a study of T cell responses to AZD1222 COVID-19 vaccine. The overall study: Both about-4-week and about-12-week second-dose recipients were combined. Study-wide points: Clonal diversity was possibly underestimated, and white British individuals and females predominated among donors.

Sequenced material: peripheral blood, taken on day 0 of AZD1222 vaccination. The rearrangement uses TRBV6-5 and TRBJ1-2, with 10 positions matching TRBD1. The origin of this receptor is an adult in good health. CDR3 amino acids: CAISPRQGARGYTF. The CDR3 region has the DNA TGTGCCATATCCCCTCGACAGGGGGCGAGGGGCTACACCTTC.